This record concerns one T cell receptor beta chain sequence. The antigen remains unidentified. Compared with germline, one end of the junction differs, possibly owing to a read error. These data come from a study of Ad26.COV2.S vaccination and SARS-CoV-2 variants. Whole-study context: The vaccine Ad26.COV2.S was put into the muscle once, or twice with 56 days between. The study's findings and limits: Analyses that measured TCR breadth and depth may have underestimated total T cell responses. Vaccinees displayed broader spike-specific TCR repertoires than placebo recipients.

Treatment given: around 19 received Ad26.COV2.S at low or high dose, single or two shots; five or six received placebo; per-sample allocation not given. Vaccine and placebo recipients were sampled on day 63 after the first injection. CDR1 SGHRS and CDR2 YFSETQ come from the germline V gene. The CDR3 runs 15 residues. Generated by immunoSEQ multiplex PCR, the TCRdb table keeps only in-frame clones and is missing some. There are 350,000 to 550,000 clones in the sample; 75% to 90% occur only once, and approximately 2.5% lies in the top ten. The starting material was peripheral blood, obtained in a trial of Ad26.COV2.S vaccine versus placebo. The chain uses TRBV5-1 and TRBJ1-5, with D possibly being TRBD1 (5 bases). The receptor comes from a person aged 18-60 years who received the Ad26.COV2.S COVID-19 vaccine or a placebo. CDR3 nucleotides: TGCGCCAGCAGTTTGGAGGGGCTCGGCAATCAGCCCCAGCATTTT. Its protein product is CASSLEGLGNQPQHF.